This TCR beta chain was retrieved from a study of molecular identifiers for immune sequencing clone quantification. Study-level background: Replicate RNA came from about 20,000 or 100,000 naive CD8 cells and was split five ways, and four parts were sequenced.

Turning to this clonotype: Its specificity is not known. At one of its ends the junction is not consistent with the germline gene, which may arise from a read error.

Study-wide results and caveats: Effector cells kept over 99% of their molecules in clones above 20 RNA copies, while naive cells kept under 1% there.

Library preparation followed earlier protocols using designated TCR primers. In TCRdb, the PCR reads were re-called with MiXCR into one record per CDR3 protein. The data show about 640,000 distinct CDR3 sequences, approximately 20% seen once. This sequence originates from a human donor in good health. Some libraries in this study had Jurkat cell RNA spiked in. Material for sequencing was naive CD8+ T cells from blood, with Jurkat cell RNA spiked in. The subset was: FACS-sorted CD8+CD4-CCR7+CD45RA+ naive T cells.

The CDR3 loop is CSVEAGTGGDGYAF. In DNA form, the CDR3 reads TGCAGCGTTGAGGCTGGTACAGGGGGCGATGGCTACGCCTTC. V is TRBV29-1 and J is TRBJ1-2; 9 nucleotides agree with TRBD1. The CDR3 extends over 14 amino acids. Germline loops: CDR1 SQVTM, CDR2 ANQGSEA.